This paragraph covers one T cell receptor (beta chain) sequence. What it binds is not known. This CDR3 has 12 residues. Germline trimming cut 7 bases from V and 11 bases from J; bases unmatched to any gene: 11. From germline, CDR1 is DFQATT and CDR2 SNEGSKA (reference sequence). This record belongs to a study of CD8 T cells in ankylosing spondylitis. A single record per CDR3 protein comes from TCRdb applying MiXCR to the 5' RACE reads. The data show hundreds of thousands of distinct CDR3 sequences, under 35% seen once. Study-wide points: Disease-linked clones were reportedly significantly enriched in matched ankylosing spondylitis synovial fluid. Within ankylosing spondylitis blood, a TCR beta motif made up of roughly eight highly homologous variants appeared to be characteristic. Some motif variants had been reported before (in reactive arthritis synovial fluid and blood).

The source material was blood, either unsorted or a sorted T cell fraction (not recorded which). The receptor was isolated from a male donor with ankylosing spondylitis or in good health (not recorded which). The chain carries TRBV20-1 and TRBJ2-4, with 7 positions matching TRBD2. The CDR3 DNA is TGCAGTGGAGCCAGCGGGGTGGATGTTCAGTACTTC. Translation: CSGASGVDVQYF.